This entry lists 5 T cell receptor beta chains sequenced from one sample in a study of T cell changes during pregnancy in multiple sclerosis. Produced via immunoSEQ multiplex PCR; TCRdb's table is partial and in-frame only. The sample yields approximately 97,000 clones, about nine tenths seen once. This sample comprised peripheral blood, obtained after pregnancy. The receptors were sampled from a female donor in good health, enrolled as a control in a pregnancy study.

V usage is TRBV5-1 and J usage is TRBJ2-5; 14 bases agree with TRBD2. The germline V gene encodes CDR1 SGHRS and CDR2 YFSETQ. The length of the CDR3 is 16 residues. V gave up 4 bases and J gave up 4 bases; unmatched junction bases: 6. CDR3 region: CASSHSGTSGGETQYF. The DNA of the CDR3 is TGCGCCAGCAGCCACTCCGGGACTAGCGGGGGAGAGACCCAGTACTTC.

The sample holds a few counts of this clone. The chain joins TRBV18 to TRBJ1-1; maybe TRBD1 (5 bases). Trimming left V 3 bases short and J 0 bases short, with 5 bases between. The CDR3 runs 13 residues. Per germline, CDR1 KGHSH and CDR2 LQKENI. CDR3: CASSPGLNTEAFF. The DNA of the CDR3 is TGTGCCAGCTCACCGGGGCTGAACACTGAAGCTTTCTTT.

V gene TRBV9 combines with J gene TRBJ2-6; D remains unclear. Trimming removed 7 bases at V and 4 bases at J, with 9 bases between. Germline assignment: CDR1 SGDLS and CDR2 YYNGEE. The length of the CDR3 is 13 residues. CDR3 in DNA: TGTGCCAGCTCACTAACCGGGGCCAACGTCCTGACTTTC. Translation gives CASSLTGANVLTF.

The table lists this clone with a count of one. The chain has TRBV12-2 and TRBJ1-6. TRBV12-2 counts as a pseudogene. The CDR3 covers 15 residues. This chain's CDR3 is CASRTSGAYNSPLHF. The CDR3 DNA follows: TGTGCAAGTCGCACCTCGGGAGCGTATAATTCACCCCTCCACTTT.

The rearrangement uses TRBV5-1 and TRBJ2-2; possible D gene TRBD2, 5 bases. The CDR3 contains 16 residues. Trimming took off 4 bases at V and 2 bases at J, with 15 bases between the two ends. Germline CDR1 and CDR2: SGHRS and YFSETQ. This chain's CDR3 is CASSPGRVLNTGELFF. In nucleotides, the CDR3 is TGCGCCAGCAGCCCTGGGCGGGTGCTAAACACCGGGGAGCTGTTTTTT.